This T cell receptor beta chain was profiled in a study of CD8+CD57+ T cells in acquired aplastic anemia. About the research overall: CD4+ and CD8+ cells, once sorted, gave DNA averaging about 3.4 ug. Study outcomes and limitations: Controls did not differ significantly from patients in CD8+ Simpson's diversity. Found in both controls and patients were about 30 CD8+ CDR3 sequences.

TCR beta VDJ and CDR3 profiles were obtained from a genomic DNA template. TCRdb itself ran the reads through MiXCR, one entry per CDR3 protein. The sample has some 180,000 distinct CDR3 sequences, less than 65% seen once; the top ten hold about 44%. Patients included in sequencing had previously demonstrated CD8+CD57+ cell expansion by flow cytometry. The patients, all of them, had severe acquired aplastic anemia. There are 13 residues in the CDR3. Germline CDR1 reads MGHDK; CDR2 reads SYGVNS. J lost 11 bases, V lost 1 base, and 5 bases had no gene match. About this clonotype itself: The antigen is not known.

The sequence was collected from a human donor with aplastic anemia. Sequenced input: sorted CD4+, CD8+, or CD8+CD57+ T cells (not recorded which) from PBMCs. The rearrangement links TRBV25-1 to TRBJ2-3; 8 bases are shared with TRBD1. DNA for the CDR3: TGTGCCAGCAGTGAATCGGTAGGGACAGGGCAGTATTTT. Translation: CASSESVGTGQYF. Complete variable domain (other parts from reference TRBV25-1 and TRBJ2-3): EADIYQTPRYLVIGTGKKITLECSQTMGHDKMYWYQQDPGMELHLIHYSYGVNSTEKGDLSSESTVSRIRTEHFPLTLESARPSHTSQYLCASSESVGTGQYFGPGTRLTVL.